This TCR beta chain was found in a study of neurological immune-mediated disorders. Overall study results and limits: Across subjects, no CDR3 amino acid sequence appeared in expanded clones of more than one subject, a finding that suggested private repertoires in all groups.

The cDNA came from 5'RACE, which used 10-nucleotide random UMIs. One entry per CDR3 protein, called by TCRdb with MiXCR from the 5' RACE reads. The sample yields some 100,000 distinct CDR3 sequences, around 13% seen once. The germline V gene has CDR1 SNHLY and CDR2 FYNNEI. V lost 0 bases, J lost 4 bases, and 12 bases lay in between. This CDR3 comprises 15 residues. This clonotype was seen many times. Its antigen is not known. The time point: longitudinal time-point 2. The clonotype originates from a female donor with HTLV-1-associated myelopathy (HAM/TSP). Source material: PBMCs. V usage is TRBV2 and J usage is TRBJ1-2, with D uncertain. CDR3: CASSEAREFGYGYTF. The DNA of the CDR3 is TGTGCCAGCAGTGAAGCGAGGGAGTTCGGCTATGGCTACACCTTC.